Following are 5 T cell receptor beta chains from one sample sequenced in a study of blood T cell repertoires in COVID-19. Only in-frame clones appear in the TCRdb table, and some are missing; sequencing was by immunoSEQ multiplex PCR. The data show hundreds of thousands of clones, approximately 88% seen once. Sequences were obtained from peripheral blood. Source of these receptors: a woman between 45 and 60 years old with COVID-19, enrolled during active disease.

The chain recombines TRBV28 with TRBJ1-5; D is perhaps TRBD1 (5 bases). V was clipped by 5 bases and J by 6 bases, with 14 bases between them. This CDR3 has 14 residues. CDR1 and CDR2 from the germline V gene are MDHEN and SYDVKM. DNA of the CDR3: TGTGCCAGCAGTAAGCAGGGTTCTCGTCAGCCCCAGCATTTT. Translating gives CASSKQGSRQPQHF.

This clone was counted once. This sequence joins TRBV6-5 and TRBJ1-3; weak D call: TRBD1 (6 bases). The germline V and J ends were trimmed by 4 bases and 0 bases, with 10 bases remaining between them. Germline values: CDR1 MNHEY, CDR2 SVGAGI. CDR3 length equals 15 residues. CDR3 nucleotides: TGTGCCAGCAGTTCGACAGGTAGCTCTGGAAACACCATATATTTT. Protein: CASSSTGSSGNTIYF.

The chain recombines TRBV5-1 with TRBJ1-1, with D maybe TRBD1 (5 bases). In germline, CDR1 is SGHRS, CDR2 YFSETQ. The CDR3 sequence is 15 residues long. V shed 0 bases and J shed 1 base, with 10 bases lying between them. The CDR3 DNA reads TGCGCCAGCAGCTTGGAATGGACATCGAACACTGAAGCTTTCTTT. This sequence encodes CASSLEWTSNTEAFF.

On this clone itself: Other DNA sequences from this sample encode an identical CDR3 as well. The V and J genes are TRBV7-2 and TRBJ1-2; D not resolved. V was pared by 3 bases and J by 0 bases, with 5 bases between. Germline V gene sequence: CDR1 SGHTA, CDR2 FQGNSA. The CDR3 consists of 13 residues. The CDR3 here is CASSLGANYGYTF. CDR3 sequence (DNA): TGTGCCAGCAGCTTGGGCGCTAACTATGGCTACACCTTC.

This clone came up once. The gene calls are TRBV2 and TRBJ2-3; 9 bases fit TRBD2. Germline loops: CDR1 SNHLY, CDR2 FYNNEI. The CDR3 runs to 15 residues. V was clipped by 5 bases and J by 4 bases; unmatched bases: 7. In DNA, the CDR3 is TGTGCCAGCAGTACCATTAGCGGGAGAGCAGATACGCAGTATTTT. This translates into CASSTISGRADTQYF. Full variable domain (outside the CDR3, taken from reference TRBV2 and TRBJ2-3): EPEVTQTPSHQVTQMGQEVILRCVPISNHLYFYWYRQILGQKVEFLVSFYNNEISEKSEIFDDQFSVERPDGSNFTLKIRSTKLEDSAMYFCASSTISGRADTQYFGPGTRLTVL.